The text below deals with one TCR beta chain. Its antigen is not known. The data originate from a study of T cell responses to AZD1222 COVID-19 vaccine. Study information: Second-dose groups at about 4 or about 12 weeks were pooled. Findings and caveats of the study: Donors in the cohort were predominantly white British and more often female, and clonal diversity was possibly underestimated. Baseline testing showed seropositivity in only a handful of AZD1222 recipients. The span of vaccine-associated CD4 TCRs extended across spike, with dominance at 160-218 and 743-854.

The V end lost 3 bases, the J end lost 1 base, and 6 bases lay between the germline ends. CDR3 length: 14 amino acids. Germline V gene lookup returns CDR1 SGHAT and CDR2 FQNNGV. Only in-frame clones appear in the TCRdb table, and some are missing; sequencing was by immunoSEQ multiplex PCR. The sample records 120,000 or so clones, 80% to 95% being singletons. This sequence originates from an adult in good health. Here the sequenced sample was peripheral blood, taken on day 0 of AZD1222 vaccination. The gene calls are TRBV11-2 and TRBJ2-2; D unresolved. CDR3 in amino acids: CASSFFGNTGELFF. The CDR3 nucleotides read TGTGCCAGCAGCTTCTTCGGGAACACCGGGGAGCTGTTTTTT. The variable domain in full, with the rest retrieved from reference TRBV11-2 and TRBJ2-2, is EAGVAQSPRYKIIEKRQSVAFWCNPISGHATLYWYQQILGQGPKLLIQFQNNGVVDDSQLPKDRFSAERLKGVDSTLKIQPAKLEDSAVYLCASSFFGNTGELFFGEGSRLTVL.